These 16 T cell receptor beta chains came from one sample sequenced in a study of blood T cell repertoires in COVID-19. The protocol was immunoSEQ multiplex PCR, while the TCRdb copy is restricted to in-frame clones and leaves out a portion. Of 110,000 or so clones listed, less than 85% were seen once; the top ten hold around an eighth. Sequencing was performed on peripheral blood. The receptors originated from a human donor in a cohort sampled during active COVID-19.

CDR3 sequence reads: CASSQEGRQGEQYF. Here the CDR3 DNA reads TGCGCCAGCAGCCAAGAGGGGAGACAGGGTGAGCAGTACTTC. This chain uses TRBV4-3 with TRBJ2-7, with 7 bases fitting TRBD1. The CDR3 length is 14 residues. The V gene end was trimmed by 0 bases and the J gene end by 7 bases; junction bases not matched to a gene: 6. Germline V gene lookup returns CDR1 LGHNA and CDR2 YSLEER.

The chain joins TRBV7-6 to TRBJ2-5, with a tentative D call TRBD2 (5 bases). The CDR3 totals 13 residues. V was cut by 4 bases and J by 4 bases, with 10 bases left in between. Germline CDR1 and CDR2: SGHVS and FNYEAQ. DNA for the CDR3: TGTGCCAGCAGCTCAGAGGGTGGAGAGACCCAGTACTTC. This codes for CASSSEGGETQYF. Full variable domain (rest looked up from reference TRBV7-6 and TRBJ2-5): GAGVSQSPRYKVTKRGQDVALRCDPISGHVSLYWYRQALGQGPEFLTYFNYEAQQDKSGLPNDRFSAERPEGSISTLTIQRTEQRDSAMYRCASSSEGGETQYFGPGTRLLVL.

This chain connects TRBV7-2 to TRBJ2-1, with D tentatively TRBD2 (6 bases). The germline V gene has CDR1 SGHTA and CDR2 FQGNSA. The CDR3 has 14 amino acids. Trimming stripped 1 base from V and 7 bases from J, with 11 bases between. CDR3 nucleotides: TGTGCCAGCAGCTTAGGGCTAGCGCGGAATGAGCAGTTCTTC. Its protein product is CASSLGLARNEQFF.

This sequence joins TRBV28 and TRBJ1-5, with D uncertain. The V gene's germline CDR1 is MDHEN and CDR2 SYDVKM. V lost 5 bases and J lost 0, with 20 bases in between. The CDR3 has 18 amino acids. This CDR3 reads CASSPSRGLGSSNQPQHF. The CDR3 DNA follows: TGTGCCAGCAGTCCCTCCCGGGGTTTAGGATCTAGCAATCAGCCCCAGCATTTT.

The CDR3 region is CASSLGGAGELFF. CDR3 in DNA: TGTGCCAGCAGTTTAGGCGGTGCCGGGGAGCTGTTTTTT. This chain uses TRBV28 with TRBJ2-2; D remains unclear. The CDR3 extends over 13 amino acids. Germline-derived CDR1 and CDR2 are MDHEN and SYDVKM. Trimming took off 2 bases at V and 6 bases at J, with 7 bases between the two ends. The full variable domain, with the rest looked up from reference TRBV28 and TRBJ2-2, is DVKVTQSSRYLVKRTGEKVFLECVQDMDHENMFWYRQDPGLGLRLIYFSYDVKMKEKGDIPEGYSVSREKKERFSLILESASTNQTSMYLCASSLGGAGELFFGEGSRLTVL.

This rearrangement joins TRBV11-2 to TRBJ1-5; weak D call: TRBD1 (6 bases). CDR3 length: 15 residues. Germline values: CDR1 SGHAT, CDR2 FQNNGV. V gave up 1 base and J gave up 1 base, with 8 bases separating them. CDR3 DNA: TGTGCCAGCAGCTTAGGGACAGTGAGCAATCAGCCCCAGCATTTT. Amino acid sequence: CASSLGTVSNQPQHF.

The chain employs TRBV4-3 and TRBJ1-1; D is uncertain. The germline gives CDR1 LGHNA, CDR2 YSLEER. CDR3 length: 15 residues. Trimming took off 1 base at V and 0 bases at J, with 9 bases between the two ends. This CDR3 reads CASSQGLVLNTEAFF. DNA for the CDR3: TGCGCCAGCAGCCAAGGTTTAGTACTGAACACTGAAGCTTTCTTT.

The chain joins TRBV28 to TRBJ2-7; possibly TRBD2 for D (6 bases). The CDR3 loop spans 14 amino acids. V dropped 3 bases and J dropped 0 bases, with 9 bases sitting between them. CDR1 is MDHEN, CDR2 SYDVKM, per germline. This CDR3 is CASSLGTVSYEQYF. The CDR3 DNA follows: TGTGCCAGCAGTTTGGGGACTGTCTCCTACGAGCAGTACTTC.

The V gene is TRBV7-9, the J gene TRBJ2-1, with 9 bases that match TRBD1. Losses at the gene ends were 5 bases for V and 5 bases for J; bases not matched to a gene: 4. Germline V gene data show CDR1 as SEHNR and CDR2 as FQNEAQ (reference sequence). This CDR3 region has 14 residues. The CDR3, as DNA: TGTGCCAGCAGCGACAGGGGGAGAAACAATGAGCAGTTCTTC. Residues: CASSDRGRNNEQFF.

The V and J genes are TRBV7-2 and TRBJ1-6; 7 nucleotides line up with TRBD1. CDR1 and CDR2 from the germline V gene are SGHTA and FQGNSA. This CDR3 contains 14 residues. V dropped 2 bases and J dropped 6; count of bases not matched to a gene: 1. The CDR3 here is CASSLRDSNSPLHF. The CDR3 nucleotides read TGTGCCAGCAGCTTACGGGACAGTAATTCACCCCTCCACTTT.

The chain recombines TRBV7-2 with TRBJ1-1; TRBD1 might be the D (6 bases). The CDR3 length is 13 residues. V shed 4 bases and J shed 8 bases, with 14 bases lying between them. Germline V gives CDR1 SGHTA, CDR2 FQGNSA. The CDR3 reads CASSSDSRTEAFF. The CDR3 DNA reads TGTGCCAGCAGCTCGGACAGCCGGACCGAAGCTTTCTTT.

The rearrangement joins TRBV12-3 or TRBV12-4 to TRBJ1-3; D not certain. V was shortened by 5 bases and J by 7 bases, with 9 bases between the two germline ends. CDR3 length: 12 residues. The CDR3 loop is CASSPAGNTIYF. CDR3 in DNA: TGTGCCAGCAGTCCCGCGGGGAACACCATATATTTT.

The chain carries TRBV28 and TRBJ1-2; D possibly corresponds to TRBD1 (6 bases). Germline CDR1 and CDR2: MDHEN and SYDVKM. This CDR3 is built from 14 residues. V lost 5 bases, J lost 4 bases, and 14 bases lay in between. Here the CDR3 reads CASSPPGGAYGYTF. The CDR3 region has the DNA TGTGCCAGCAGTCCTCCCGGGGGGGCCTATGGCTACACCTTC.

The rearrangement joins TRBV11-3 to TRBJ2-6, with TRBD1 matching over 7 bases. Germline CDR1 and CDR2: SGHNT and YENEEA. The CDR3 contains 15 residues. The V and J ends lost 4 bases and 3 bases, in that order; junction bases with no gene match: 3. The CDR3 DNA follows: TGTGCCAGCAGCTCGACAGGGCATGGGGCCAACGTCCTGACTTTC. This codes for CASSSTGHGANVLTF.

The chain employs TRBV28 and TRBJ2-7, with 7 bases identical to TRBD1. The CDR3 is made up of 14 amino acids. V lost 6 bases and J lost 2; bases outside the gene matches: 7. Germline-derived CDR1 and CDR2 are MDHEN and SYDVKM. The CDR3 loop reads CASSRQGSTYEQYF. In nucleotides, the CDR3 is TGTGCCAGCAGCCGACAGGGTTCTACCTACGAGCAGTACTTC.

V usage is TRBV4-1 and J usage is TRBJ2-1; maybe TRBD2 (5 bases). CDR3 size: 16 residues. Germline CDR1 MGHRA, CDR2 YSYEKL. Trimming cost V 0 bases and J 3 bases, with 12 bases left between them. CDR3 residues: CASSQDSSRIYNEQFF. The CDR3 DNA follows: TGCGCCAGCAGCCAAGATTCTAGCCGAATCTACAATGAGCAGTTCTTC.